Presented here are 28 T cell receptor beta chains from one specimen sequenced in a study of control samples from healthy donors and cancer patients (dated by TCRdb to the early 2020s). The protocol used for the library was the immunoSEQ multiplex PCR assay. What TCRdb holds here is the immuneACCESS table cut down to in-frame rearrangements. Part of the clones is not present; checked against another copy, under half of the missing clones reflect an unresolved V gene, and the others are unexplained. For this sample the table gives around 130,000 clones, of which roughly 91% were detected only once. The ten largest clones capture around 6.9% of the sample. The sample comprised PBMCs. The receptors originated from a man aged 50-59 years with head and neck cancer.

This clone has a handful of counts. The chain is built from TRBV6-5 and TRBJ2-5; D may be TRBD2 (6 bases). Germline values: CDR1 MNHEY, CDR2 SVGAGI. Trimming took off 6 bases at V and 5 bases at J, with 13 bases between the two ends. This CDR3 region has 13 residues. DNA for the CDR3: TGTGCCAGCAGGGAGACTAGTCGGGAGACCCAGTACTTC. It translates to CASRETSRETQYF.

DNA of the CDR3: TGTGCCAGTTCGACAGGGACCTACGAGCAGTACTTC. As protein: CASSTGTYEQYF. The V and J genes are TRBV27 and TRBJ2-7, with 7 bases identical to TRBD1. With 9 bases clipped from V and 2 bases from J, the junction kept 4 bases outside the gene matches. The CDR3 extends over 12 amino acids. Germline V CDR1 and CDR2: MNHEY, SMNVEV (reference sequence).

This chain joins TRBV25-1 and TRBJ1-2; 10 nucleotides align to TRBD1. Trimming at V came to 4 bases and at J to 6 bases, leaving 8 bases not matched to a gene. Germline values: CDR1 MGHDK, CDR2 SYGVNS. This CDR3 is built from 15 residues. The CDR3 loop is CASSVAGTGVHGYTF. The CDR3 DNA is TGTGCCAGCAGTGTGGCCGGGACAGGGGTCCATGGCTACACCTTC.

The chain employs TRBV6-6 and TRBJ1-2, with a possible D match to TRBD1 (6 bases). Trimming cost V 7 bases and J 6 bases, with 15 bases left between them. The germline V gene has CDR1 MNHNY and CDR2 SVGAGI (reference sequence). This CDR3 spans 13 amino acids. The CDR3 here is CASMEGGANGYTF. The DNA for the CDR3 is TGTGCCAGCATGGAGGGGGGCGCTAATGGCTACACCTTC.

This rearrangement joins TRBV5-1 to TRBJ1-3; D is possibly TRBD1 (6 bases). This CDR3 region has 15 residues. The V gene's germline CDR1 is SGHRS and CDR2 YFSETQ. The V gene lost 3 bases and the J gene lost 3 bases, with 13 bases spanning the gap. CDR3 loop: CASSSGAVGGNTIYF. Written as DNA, the CDR3 is TGCGCCAGCAGCTCAGGGGCTGTGGGTGGAAACACCATATATTTT.

Only one count was recorded for this clone. The chain has TRBV10-1 and TRBJ1-1, with 9 positions matching TRBD1. With 5 bases clipped from V and 1 base from J, the junction kept 14 bases outside the gene matches. CDR1 is WNHNN, CDR2 SYGVQD, per germline (reference sequence). This CDR3 has 18 residues. Here the CDR3 reads CASSPTGQGLFRNTEAFF. CDR3 bases: TGCGCCAGCAGTCCGACGGGACAGGGTTTATTTCGGAACACTGAAGCTTTCTTT.

V is TRBV5-6 and J is TRBJ1-2, with D unresolved. V was pared by 0 bases and J by 6 bases, with 15 bases between. Per germline, CDR1 SGHDT and CDR2 YYEEEE. The CDR3 has 15 residues. CDR3: CASSLVNGVLDGYTF. In DNA, the CDR3 is TGTGCCAGCAGCTTGGTCAACGGAGTTTTGGATGGCTACACCTTC.

The chain has TRBV6-5 and TRBJ2-5, with D perhaps matching TRBD2 (5 bases). CDR1 and CDR2 (germline): MNHEY, SVGAGI. Trimming took 7 bases from V and 2 from J, leaving 17 bases between them. This CDR3 is built from 15 residues. CDR3 residues: CASMRAAGGQETQYF. The CDR3 DNA reads TGTGCCAGCATGCGGGCCGCGGGCGGTCAAGAGACCCAGTACTTC.

Here the CDR3 DNA reads TGTGCCAGCAGCGTAGAGGACAGGGGCAAAAACATTCAGTACTTC. The encoded protein is CASSVEDRGKNIQYF. The chain combines TRBV9 with TRBJ2-4, with TRBD1 matching over 9 bases. This CDR3 is built from 15 residues. Trimming cost V 0 bases and J 3 bases; bases outside gene matches: 1. CDR1 is SGDLS, CDR2 YYNGEE, per germline. The variable domain in full, completed from reference TRBV9 and TRBJ2-4, reads DSGVTQTPKHLITATGQRVTLRCSPRSGDLSVYWYQQSLDQGLQFLIQYYNGEERAKGNILERFSAQQFPDLHSELNLSSLELGDSALYFCASSVEDRGKNIQYFGAGTRLSVL.

This chain uses TRBV10-2 with TRBJ2-7; 8 bases align to TRBD1. This CDR3 has 13 amino acids. Germline loops: CDR1 WSHSY, CDR2 SAAADI. Germline trimming cut 7 bases from V and 5 bases from J; bases unmatched to any gene: 7. CDR3 sequence reads: CASTGQGGNEQYF. In nucleotides, the CDR3 is TGCGCCAGCACCGGACAGGGTGGCAACGAGCAGTACTTC.

The CDR3 nucleotides are TGTGCCAGCAGCTTAGCGCTTTTGGGGGTGGAGACCCAGTACTTC. It translates to CASSLALLGVETQYF. The rearrangement joins TRBV7-2 to TRBJ2-5, with D perhaps being TRBD1 or TRBD2 (5 bases each). Trimming took 0 bases from V and 5 from J, leaving 13 bases between them. This CDR3 has 15 residues. Germline V gene sequence: CDR1 SGHTA, CDR2 FQGNSA. The full variable domain, rest sourced from reference TRBV7-2 and TRBJ2-5, is GAGVSQSPSNKVTEKGKDVELRCDPISGHTALYWYRQSLGQGLEFLIYFQGNSAPDKSGLPSDRFSAERTGGSVSTLTIQRTQQEDSAVYLCASSLALLGVETQYFGPGTRLLVL.

V usage is TRBV23-1 and J usage is TRBJ2-2; TRBD1 aligns across 10 bases. TRBV23-1 is an ORF; its function is uncertain. V was clipped by 0 bases and J by 5 bases; unmatched bases: 6. The CDR3 is 17 amino acids. The CDR3 DNA sequence: TGCGCCAGCAGTCAATCCGGGACAGGGGCAGGAACCGGGGAGCTGTTTTTT. Its translation is CASSQSGTGAGTGELFF.

This sequence joins TRBV3-1 (or the pseudogene TRBV3-2) and TRBJ1-6; D gene unclear. The CDR3 extends over 12 amino acids. V was shortened by 0 bases and J by 10 bases, with 4 bases between the two germline ends. Germline V gene sequence: CDR1 LGHDT, CDR2 YNNKEL (reference sequence). As DNA, the CDR3 is TGTGCCAGCAGCCAAGAACCGTCACCCCTCCACTTT. This translates into CASSQEPSPLHF.

V is TRBV4-1 and J is TRBJ2-3; D call uncertain. V was clipped by 6 bases and J by 1 base, with 20 bases between them. The germline V gene has CDR1 MGHRA and CDR2 YSYEKL. This CDR3 spans 17 amino acids. In nucleotides, the CDR3 is TGCGCCAGCAGTCCTAAAGTGGCGGCCCTTGGCACAGATACGCAGTATTTT. Encoded protein: CASSPKVAALGTDTQYF.

The genes are TRBV19 and TRBJ2-2; D may be TRBD2 (5 bases). Germline loops: CDR1 LNHDA, CDR2 SQIVND (reference sequence). Trimming cost V 5 bases and J 0 bases, with 10 bases left between them. The CDR3 runs 15 residues. Written as DNA, the CDR3 is TGTGCCAGTAGTCGAGGGCAAGCGAACACCGGGGAGCTGTTTTTT. Protein product: CASSRGQANTGELFF. Based on the CDR3 plus reference TRBV19 and TRBJ2-2, the full variable domain is DGGITQSPKYLFRKEGQNVTLSCEQNLNHDAMYWYRQDPGQGLRLIYYSQIVNDFQKGDIAEGYSVSREKKESFPLTVTSAQKNPTAFYLCASSRGQANTGELFFGEGSRLTVL.

V is TRBV27 and J is TRBJ2-5; D is unclear. Trimming left V 6 bases short and J 1 base short, with 9 bases between. This CDR3 comprises 13 residues. CDR1 is MNHEY, CDR2 SMNVEV, per germline (reference sequence). The CDR3 spells CASSILGQETQYF. The DNA of the CDR3 is TGTGCCAGCAGCATCCTAGGCCAAGAGACCCAGTACTTC.

The J gene is TRBJ2-3, the V gene TRBV3-1 (or the pseudogene TRBV3-2); D is perhaps TRBD2 (5 bases). This CDR3 is 14 amino acids long. V gave up 0 bases and J gave up 4 bases, with 8 bases separating them. Germline lookup yields CDR1 LGHDT and CDR2 YNNKEL (reference sequence). CDR3 in amino acids: CASSQDTGADTQYF. In nucleotides, the CDR3 is TGTGCCAGCAGCCAAGATACCGGGGCAGATACGCAGTATTTT.

The chain couples TRBV5-1 to TRBJ2-7; D perhaps matches TRBD1 (6 bases). The CDR3 has 14 residues. Trimming removed 6 bases from V and 3 bases from J, with 16 bases in between. Germline CDR1 reads SGHRS; CDR2 reads YFSETQ. The DNA for the CDR3 is TGCGCCAGCACTCTGACAGGTCCCCTCTACGAGCAGTACTTC. Protein: CASTLTGPLYEQYF.

The genes are TRBV29-1 and TRBJ2-5; D is ambiguous. V gave up 7 bases and J gave up 2 bases, with 8 bases separating them. The CDR3 runs to 11 residues. Germline V gives CDR1 SQVTM, CDR2 ANQGSEA. CDR3 region: CSGSLQETQYF. The CDR3, as DNA: TGCAGCGGTAGTTTACAAGAGACCCAGTACTTC.

The V and J genes are TRBV6-5 and TRBJ1-6; D ambiguous. CDR3 size: 15 residues. V lost 6 bases to trimming and J lost 7 bases, with 16 bases between them. Germline V gene lookup returns CDR1 MNHEY and CDR2 SVGAGI. This CDR3 reads CASRTRDAGNSPLHF. The CDR3 nucleotides are TGTGCCAGCAGAACCCGGGATGCGGGGAATTCACCCCTCCACTTT.

This chain connects TRBV7-9 to TRBJ1-5; D remains ambiguous. This CDR3 is 14 amino acids long. The V gene's germline CDR1 is SEHNR and CDR2 FQNEAQ (reference sequence). Trimming shortened V by 5 bases and J by 1 base, and 9 bases separated the two germline ends. This CDR3 is CASSQDGSNQPQHF. CDR3 nucleotide sequence: TGTGCCAGCAGCCAGGACGGGAGCAATCAGCCCCAGCATTTT.

This sequence joins TRBV28 and TRBJ1-2, with TRBD1 matching 7 bases. J gave up 8 bases and V 7 bases, and 13 bases lay outside the gene matches. Germline CDR1 MDHEN, CDR2 SYDVKM. The CDR3 sequence is 14 residues long. CDR3 in amino acids: CASISGQDSPGYTF. CDR3 in DNA: TGTGCCAGCATATCCGGACAGGACTCTCCCGGCTACACCTTC.

The chain carries TRBV7-9 and TRBJ1-1; D is unresolved. CDR1 is SEHNR and CDR2 is FQNEAQ in the germline V gene (reference sequence). Trimming stripped 4 bases from V and 5 bases from J, with 11 bases between. The CDR3 is made up of 13 amino acids. The CDR3 sequence is CASSSTMGTEAFF. CDR3 in DNA: TGTGCCAGCAGCTCCACAATGGGGACTGAAGCTTTCTTT.

The CDR3: CASSDLLGGKGQETQYF. In DNA form, the CDR3 reads TGTGCCAGCAGTGACCTCCTCGGAGGGAAGGGCCAAGAGACCCAGTACTTC. This chain uses TRBV25-1 with TRBJ2-5; possibly TRBD2 for D (6 bases). Trimming cost V 3 bases and J 1 base, with 18 bases left between them. Germline loops: CDR1 MGHDK, CDR2 SYGVNS. This CDR3 is 17 amino acids long.

The chain links TRBV10-1 to TRBJ1-1; perhaps TRBD1 as D (5 bases). The CDR3 has 13 residues. CDR1 WNHNN and CDR2 SYGVQD come from the germline V gene (reference sequence). The germline V and J ends were trimmed by 11 bases and 1 base, with 14 bases remaining between them. The CDR3 loop reads CAVSSDKNTEAFF. CDR3 nucleotides: TGCGCCGTCAGCTCGGACAAGAACACTGAAGCTTTCTTT.

The chain recombines TRBV18 with TRBJ1-2; maybe TRBD1 (5 bases). Germline V gene lookup returns CDR1 KGHSH and CDR2 LQKENI. The CDR3 has 13 amino acids. With 5 bases removed from V and 6 bases from J, the gap between germline ends came to 13 bases. The CDR3 protein is CASSSDTMNGYTF. The CDR3 nucleotides read TGTGCCAGCTCATCGGACACAATGAATGGCTACACCTTC.

This chain joins TRBV6-2 or TRBV6-3 and TRBJ2-7, with D hard to call. CDR1 is MNHEY and CDR2 is SVGEGT in the germline V gene. Trimming shortened V by 6 bases and J by 2 bases, and 5 bases separated the two germline ends. The CDR3 length is 11 residues. This CDR3 is CASSRTYEQYF. The CDR3 region has the DNA TGTGCCAGCAGCCGTACCTACGAGCAGTACTTC.

This chain connects TRBV27 to TRBJ1-1, with D possibly matching TRBD1 (5 bases). Germline V gene lookup returns CDR1 MNHEY and CDR2 SMNVEV (reference sequence). The CDR3 sequence is 12 residues long. V lost 5 bases and J lost 1, with 5 bases in between. CDR3 in DNA: TGTGCCAGCAGTCAGGGGAACACTGAAGCTTTCTTT. Encoded protein: CASSQGNTEAFF.